This TCR beta chain was documented in a study of tumor and adjacent non-tumor tissue in lung cancer. Study-wide results and caveats: Tumor TCR diversity, when higher, was linked to shorter survival.

CDR3 length equals 17 residues. The V end was cut by 5 bases, the J end by 0 bases, with 17 bases between. CDR1 MDHEN and CDR2 SYDVKM come from the germline V gene. The library came from three nested PCR rounds adapted from ARM-PCR protocols. TCRdb processed the multiplex PCR reads anew with MiXCR; each CDR3 protein has one entry. The data contain fewer than 90,000 distinct CDR3 sequences, approximately 73% of them singletons. This clonotype has at least ten counts. Its antigen is not identified. No cell sorting was done before RNA was extracted from the tissue. Distant lung tissue was collected more than 3 cm away from the tumor edge. Newly diagnosed lung cancer patients had thoracic surgery in China, August–November 2014, without prior chemotherapy.

This TCR was recovered from a woman aged 50 to 60 with non-small cell lung cancer. This chain links TRBV28 with TRBJ2-1; D is ambiguous. Sequencing used distant non-tumor lung tissue. The chain's CDR3 is CASSPLLGVSSYNEQFF. The DNA for the CDR3 is TGTGCCAGCAGTCCACTTCTTGGTGTAAGCTCCTACAATGAGCAGTTCTTC.